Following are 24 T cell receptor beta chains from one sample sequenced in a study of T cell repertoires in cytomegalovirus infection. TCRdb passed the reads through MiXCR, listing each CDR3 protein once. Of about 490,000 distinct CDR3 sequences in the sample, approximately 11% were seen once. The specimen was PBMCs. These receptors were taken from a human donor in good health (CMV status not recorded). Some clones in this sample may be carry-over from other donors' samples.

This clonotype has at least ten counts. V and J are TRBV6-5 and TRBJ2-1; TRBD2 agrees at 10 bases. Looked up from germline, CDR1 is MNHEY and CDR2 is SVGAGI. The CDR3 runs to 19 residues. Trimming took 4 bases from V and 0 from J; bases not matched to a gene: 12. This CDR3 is CASSSRLAGSRVSYNEQFF. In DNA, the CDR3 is TGTGCCAGCAGTTCTAGACTAGCGGGTTCACGAGTCTCCTACAATGAGCAGTTCTTC.

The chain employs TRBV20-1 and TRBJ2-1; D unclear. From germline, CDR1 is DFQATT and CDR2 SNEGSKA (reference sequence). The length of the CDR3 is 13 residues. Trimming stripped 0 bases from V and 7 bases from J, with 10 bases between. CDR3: CSARDAVKNEQFF. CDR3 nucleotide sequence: TGCAGTGCTAGAGATGCGGTGAAGAATGAGCAGTTCTTC.

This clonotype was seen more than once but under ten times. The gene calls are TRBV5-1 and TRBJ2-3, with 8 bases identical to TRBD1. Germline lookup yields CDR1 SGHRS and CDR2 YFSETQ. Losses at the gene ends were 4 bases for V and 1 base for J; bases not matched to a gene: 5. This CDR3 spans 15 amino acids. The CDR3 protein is CASSRDRGRTDTQYF. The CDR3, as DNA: TGCGCCAGCAGCCGTGACAGGGGACGCACAGATACGCAGTATTTT.

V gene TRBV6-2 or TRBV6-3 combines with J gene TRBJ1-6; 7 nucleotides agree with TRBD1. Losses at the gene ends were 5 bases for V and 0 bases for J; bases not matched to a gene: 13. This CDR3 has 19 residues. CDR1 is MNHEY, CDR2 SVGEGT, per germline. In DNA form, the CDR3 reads TGTGCCAGCAGTGGATCGGGGACAGACCTAAGCTCCTATAATTCACCCCTCCACTTT. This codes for CASSGSGTDLSSYNSPLHF.

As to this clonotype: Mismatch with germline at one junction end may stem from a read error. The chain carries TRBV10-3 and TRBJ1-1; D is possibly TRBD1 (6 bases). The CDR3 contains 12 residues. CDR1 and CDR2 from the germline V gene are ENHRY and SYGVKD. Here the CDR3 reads CAVRGGNTEAFF. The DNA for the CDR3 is TGTGCCGTCAGGGGCGGGAACACTGAAGCTTTCTTT.

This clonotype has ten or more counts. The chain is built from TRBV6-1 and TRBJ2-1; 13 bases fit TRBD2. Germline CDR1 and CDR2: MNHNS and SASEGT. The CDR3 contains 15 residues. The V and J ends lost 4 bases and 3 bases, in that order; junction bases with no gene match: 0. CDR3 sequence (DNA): TGTGCCAGCAGTGGGACTAGCGGGAGCTACAATGAGCAGTTCTTC. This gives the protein CASSGTSGSYNEQFF.

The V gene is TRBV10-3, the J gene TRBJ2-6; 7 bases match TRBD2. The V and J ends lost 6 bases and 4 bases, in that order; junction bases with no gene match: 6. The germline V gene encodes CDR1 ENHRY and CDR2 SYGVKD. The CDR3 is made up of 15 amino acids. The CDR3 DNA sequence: TGTGCCATCAGGTGGGGGGGAGAAGGGGCCAACGTCCTGACTTTC. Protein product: CAIRWGGEGANVLTF.

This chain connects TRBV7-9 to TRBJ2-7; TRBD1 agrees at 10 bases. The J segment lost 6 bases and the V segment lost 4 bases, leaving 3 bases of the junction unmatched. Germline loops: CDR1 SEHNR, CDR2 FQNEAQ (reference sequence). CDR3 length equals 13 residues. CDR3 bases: TGTGCCAGCAGCTCGACAGGGGGCTTCGAGCAGTACTTC. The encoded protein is CASSSTGGFEQYF.

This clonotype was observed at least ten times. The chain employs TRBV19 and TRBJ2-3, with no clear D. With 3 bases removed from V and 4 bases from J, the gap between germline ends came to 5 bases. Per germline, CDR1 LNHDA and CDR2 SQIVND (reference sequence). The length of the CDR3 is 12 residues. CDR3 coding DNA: TGTGCCAGTAGTATTGTACCAGATACGCAGTATTTT. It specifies CASSIVPDTQYF.

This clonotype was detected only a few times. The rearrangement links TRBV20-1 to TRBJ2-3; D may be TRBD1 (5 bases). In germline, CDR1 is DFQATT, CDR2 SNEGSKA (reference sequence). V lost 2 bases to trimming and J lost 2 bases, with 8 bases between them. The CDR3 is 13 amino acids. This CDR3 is CSARRGYTDTQYF. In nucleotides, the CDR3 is TGCAGTGCTAGAAGGGGTTACACAGATACGCAGTATTTT.

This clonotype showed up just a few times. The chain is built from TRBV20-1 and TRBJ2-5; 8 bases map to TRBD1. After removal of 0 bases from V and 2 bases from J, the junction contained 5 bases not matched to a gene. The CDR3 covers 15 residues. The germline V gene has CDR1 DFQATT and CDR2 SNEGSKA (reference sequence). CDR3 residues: CSARDPTGAQETQYF. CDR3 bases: TGCAGTGCTAGAGATCCGACAGGGGCTCAAGAGACCCAGTACTTC.

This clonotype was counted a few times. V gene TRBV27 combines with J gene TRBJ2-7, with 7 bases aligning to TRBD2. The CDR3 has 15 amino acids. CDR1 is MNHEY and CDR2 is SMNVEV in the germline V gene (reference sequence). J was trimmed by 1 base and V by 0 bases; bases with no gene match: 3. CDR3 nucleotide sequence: TGTGCCAGCAGTTTATCGGGCGGGGGATCCTACGAGCAGTACTTC. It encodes CASSLSGGGSYEQYF.

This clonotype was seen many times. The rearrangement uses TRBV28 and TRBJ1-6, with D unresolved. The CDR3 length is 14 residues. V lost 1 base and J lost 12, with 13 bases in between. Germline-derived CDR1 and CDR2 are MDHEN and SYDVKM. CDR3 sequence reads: CASSLSSAGGPLHF. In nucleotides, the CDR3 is TGTGCCAGCAGTTTATCCTCAGCGGGTGGACCCCTCCACTTT.

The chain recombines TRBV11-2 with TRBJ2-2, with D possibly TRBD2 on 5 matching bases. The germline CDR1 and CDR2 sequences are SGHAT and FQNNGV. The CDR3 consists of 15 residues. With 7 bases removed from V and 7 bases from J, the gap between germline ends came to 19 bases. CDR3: CASTPPPGVNGELFF. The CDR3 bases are TGTGCCAGCACCCCTCCCCCCGGGGTGAACGGGGAGCTGTTTTTT.

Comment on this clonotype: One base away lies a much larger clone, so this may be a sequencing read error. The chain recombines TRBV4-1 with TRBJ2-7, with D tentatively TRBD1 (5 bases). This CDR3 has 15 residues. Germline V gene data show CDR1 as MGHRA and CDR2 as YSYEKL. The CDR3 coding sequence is TGTACCAGCAGCTCGCCGGGCCTAGGGGTATACGAGCAGTACTTC. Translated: CTSSSPGLGVYEQYF.

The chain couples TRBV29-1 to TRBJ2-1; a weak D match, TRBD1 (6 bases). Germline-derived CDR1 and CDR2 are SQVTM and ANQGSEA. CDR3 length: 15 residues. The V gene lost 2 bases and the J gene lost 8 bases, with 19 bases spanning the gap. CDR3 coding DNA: TGCAGCGTTGAATCGTCTCTTGGGGGCGCGCATGAGCAGTTCTTC. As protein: CSVESSLGGAHEQFF.

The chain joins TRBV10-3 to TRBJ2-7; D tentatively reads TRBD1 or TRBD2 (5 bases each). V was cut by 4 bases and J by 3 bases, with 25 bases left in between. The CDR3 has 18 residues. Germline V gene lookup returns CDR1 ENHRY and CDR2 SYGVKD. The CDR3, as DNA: TGTGCCATCAGTGGGAAGGTAGGGGACCCGGTTTCCGTCTACGAGCAGTACTTC. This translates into CAISGKVGDPVSVYEQYF.

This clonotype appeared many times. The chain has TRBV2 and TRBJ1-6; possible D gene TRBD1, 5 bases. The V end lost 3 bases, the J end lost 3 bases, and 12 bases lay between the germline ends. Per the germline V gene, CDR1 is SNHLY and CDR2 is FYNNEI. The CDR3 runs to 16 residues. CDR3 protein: CASSDGGTNYNSPLHF. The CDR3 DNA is TGTGCCAGCAGTGATGGGGGAACCAACTATAATTCACCCCTCCACTTT.

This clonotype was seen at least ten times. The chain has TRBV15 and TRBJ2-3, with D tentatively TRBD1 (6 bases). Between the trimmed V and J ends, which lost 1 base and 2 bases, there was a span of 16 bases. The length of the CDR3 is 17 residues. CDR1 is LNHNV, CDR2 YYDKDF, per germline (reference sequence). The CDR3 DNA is TGTGCCACCAGCAGAGGGGGGCAGTTTGACCTCACAGATACGCAGTATTTT. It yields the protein CATSRGGQFDLTDTQYF.

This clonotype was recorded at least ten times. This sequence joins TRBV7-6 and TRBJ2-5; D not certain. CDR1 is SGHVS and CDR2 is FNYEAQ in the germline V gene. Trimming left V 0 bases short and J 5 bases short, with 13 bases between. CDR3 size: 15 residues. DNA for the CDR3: TGTGCCAGCAGCTTAGCGTTTGGCAGTACGGAGACCCAGTACTTC. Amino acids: CASSLAFGSTETQYF.

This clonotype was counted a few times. CDR3 sequence (DNA): TGTGCCAGCAGCTTAACCGGGAAACTAGCGGAAGACAATGAGCAGTTCTTC. Residues: CASSLTGKLAEDNEQFF. The chain has TRBV9 and TRBJ2-1, with 8 bases that match TRBD2. This CDR3 has 17 amino acids. Germline V gene lookup returns CDR1 SGDLS and CDR2 YYNGEE. With 4 bases clipped from V and 5 bases from J, the junction kept 14 bases outside the gene matches.

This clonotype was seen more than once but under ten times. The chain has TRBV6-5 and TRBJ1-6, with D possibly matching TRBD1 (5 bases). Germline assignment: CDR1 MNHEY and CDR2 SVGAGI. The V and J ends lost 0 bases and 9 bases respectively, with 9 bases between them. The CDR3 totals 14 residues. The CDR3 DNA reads TGTGCCAGCAGTTACTCGCAGGGAATTTCACCCCTCCACTTT. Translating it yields CASSYSQGISPLHF.

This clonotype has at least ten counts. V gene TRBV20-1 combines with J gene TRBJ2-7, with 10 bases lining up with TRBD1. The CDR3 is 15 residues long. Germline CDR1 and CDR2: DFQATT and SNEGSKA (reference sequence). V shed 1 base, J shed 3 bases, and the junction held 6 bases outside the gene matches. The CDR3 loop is CSARARDRGYYEQYF. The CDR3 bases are TGCAGTGCTAGAGCCCGGGACAGGGGATACTACGAGCAGTACTTC.

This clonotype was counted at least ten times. CDR3 DNA sequence: TGTGCCAGCAGCCTCGCGAGTGTGGGCGGACTCTCCTACAATGAGCAGTTCTTC. As protein: CASSLASVGGLSYNEQFF. The chain recombines TRBV5-5 with TRBJ2-1; D might be TRBD2 (5 bases). Trimming cost V 4 bases and J 0 bases, with 20 bases left between them. Germline V CDR1 and CDR2: SGHKS, YYEKEE (reference sequence). The CDR3 covers 18 residues.